This TCR beta chain was documented in a study of blood T cell repertoires in COVID-19. The V gene lost 5 bases and the J gene lost 6 bases, with 10 bases spanning the gap. This CDR3 is 12 amino acids long. Germline CDR1 and CDR2: SGHVS and FQNEAQ. The data were produced by immunoSEQ multiplex PCR, yet TCRdb's version contains in-frame clones alone and is incomplete. Of 210,000 or so clones in the sample, 65% to 90% were seen once. This TCR came from a human donor in a cohort sampled during active COVID-19. The rearrangement links TRBV7-8 to TRBJ1-2, with D unclear. The sample taken for sequencing was peripheral blood. The CDR3 loop is CASSPSADGYTF. The DNA for the CDR3 is TGTGCCAGCAGCCCAAGCGCGGATGGCTACACCTTC.